This T cell receptor beta chain was found in a study of blood T cell repertoires in COVID-19. Study background: Samples representing acute and convalescent COVID-19 were sourced from the United States, Italy and Spain. T cells, B-cell-depleted T cells, or PBMCs provided the cDNA or gDNA that served as material.

V was clipped by 3 bases and J by 2 bases; unmatched bases: 13. Germline CDR1 is MNHEY and CDR2 is SMNVEV (reference sequence). This CDR3 spans 17 amino acids. In the original workflow: Estimates of nucleated cell counts were drawn from the amplification of reference gene primers. The method was immunoSEQ multiplex PCR; TCRdb's version includes in-frame clones alone and lacks a portion of them. V, J and clone size were drawn from that table, and D and trimming were deduced from the DNA. The table shows roughly 330,000 clones, with nearly 90% occurring only once. Cohort 3 recovered donors had two negative PCRs, clearance, or symptom resolution.

The chain has TRBV27 and TRBJ2-7; 7 nucleotides line up with TRBD2. The receptor comes from a young woman who had recovered from COVID-19. The sequenced sample consisted of PBMCs or T cells enriched from blood (not recorded which). This chain's CDR3 is CASSFLLVGGGPYEQYF. DNA of the CDR3: TGTGCCAGCAGTTTCTTGTTGGTTGGCGGGGGTCCCTACGAGCAGTACTTC.